The clone carrying this T cell receptor beta chain was recorded many times. Its cognate antigen is unknown. PCR was performed a second time for roughly 7 to 12 cycles using a sample-barcoded 5' primer and a J-beta primer mix. A single record per CDR3 protein comes from TCRdb applying MiXCR to the 5' RACE reads. In the table there are some 640,000 distinct CDR3 sequences, 25% to 35% of which are singletons. These data come from a study of blood T cells in healthy people across ages. Findings and caveats of the study: Aged donors had fewer naive CD4+ cells and lower diversity than long-lived donors.

In germline, CDR1 is SGHTA, CDR2 FQGNSA. With 3 bases clipped from V and 7 bases from J, the junction kept 5 bases outside the gene matches. CDR3 length equals 13 residues. The receptor's source is a woman of 80 years or more in good health. Material for sequencing was blood. The genes are TRBV7-2 and TRBJ2-7; 8 bases match TRBD2. CDR3 region: CASSLTGGGEQYF. CDR3 bases: TGTGCCAGCAGCTTGACGGGGGGGGGTGAGCAGTACTTC. Looking up the rest from reference TRBV7-2 and TRBJ2-7 gives the full variable domain: GAGVSQSPSNKVTEKGKDVELRCDPISGHTALYWYRQSLGQGLEFLIYFQGNSAPDKSGLPSDRFSAERTGGSVSTLTIQRTQQEDSAVYLCASSLTGGGEQYFGPGTRLTVT.